The T cell receptor (beta chain) described here comes from a study of early T cells in non-severe SARS-CoV-2 infection. TCRdb ran MiXCR on the 5' RACE reads and lists one entry per CDR3 protein. The data contain some 80,000 distinct CDR3 sequences, roughly 12% of them singletons. The CDR3 is 13 amino acids. CDR1 and CDR2 (germline): KGHSH, LQKENI. Between the trimmed V and J ends, which lost 1 base and 7 bases, there was a span of 10 bases. The V call is TRBV18, the J call TRBJ1-1; no reliable D call. This sequence originates from an adult who was a healthcare worker with PCR-confirmed SARS-CoV-2 infection or an uninfected control (not recorded which). The donor label of this sample is uncertain. The source material was whole blood, sampled at baseline. CDR3 residues: CASSPRRRYEAFF. The CDR3, as DNA: TGTGCCAGCTCACCACGGAGGAGATATGAAGCTTTCTTT.